These 21 T cell receptor beta chains came from one sample sequenced in a study of cytomegalovirus exposure and HLA in healthy donors. The study ran its PCR with 60 Vbeta and 13 Jbeta primers. The table came from immunoSEQ multiplex PCR; TCRdb's copy has only in-frame clones and leaves some out. The sample has approximately 200,000 clones, around 81% seen once; the top ten hold about 2%. The sequencing sample was made of PBMCs. These TCRs come from a woman aged 18-30 years in good health and CMV-seropositive.

The chain combines TRBV2 with TRBJ1-1; D is undetermined. V was pared by 4 bases and J by 5 bases, with 11 bases between. The length of the CDR3 is 13 residues. Germline V gene sequence: CDR1 SNHLY, CDR2 FYNNEI. The CDR3 DNA follows: TGTGCCAGCAGTGCTTCTGTCGGGACTGAAGCTTTCTTT. It yields the protein CASSASVGTEAFF.

The chain employs TRBV12-5 and TRBJ2-7; 7 nucleotides align to TRBD1. Trimming took 4 bases from V and 6 from J; bases not matched to a gene: 12. The CDR3 covers 15 residues. Germline-derived CDR1 and CDR2 are LGHNT and FRNRAP. DNA of the CDR3: TGTGCTAGTGGTTCTCCCGGGACAGAAAACCCCGAGCAGTACGTC. It encodes CASGSPGTENPEQYV.

J is TRBJ2-5 and V is TRBV6-5; no definite D call. V was clipped by 6 bases and J by 5 bases, with 13 bases between them. This CDR3 contains 13 residues. Germline assignment: CDR1 MNHEY and CDR2 SVGAGI. CDR3: CASSVGRQETQYF. Written as DNA, the CDR3 is TGTGCCAGCAGCGTGGGCCGGCAGGAGACCCAGTACTTC.

The CDR3: CASSPRTGGGEQFF. The CDR3 nucleotides read TGTGCCAGCAGCCCAAGGACAGGGGGCGGTGAGCAGTTCTTC. The rearrangement uses TRBV7-9 and TRBJ2-1; 11 bases fit TRBD1. Germline lookup yields CDR1 SEHNR and CDR2 FQNEAQ (reference sequence). V lost 5 bases, J lost 9 bases, and 6 bases stayed unmatched. The CDR3 spans 14 residues.

The genes are TRBV7-2 and TRBJ1-5; D not certain. The V gene lost 1 base and the J gene lost 7 bases, with 11 bases spanning the gap. This CDR3 is 14 amino acids long. Germline V gene sequence: CDR1 SGHTA, CDR2 FQGNSA. DNA for the CDR3: TGTGCCAGCAGCTTAGATTCCAGTTTCCAGCCCCAGCATTTT. Translated: CASSLDSSFQPQHF.

This rearrangement joins TRBV10-3 to TRBJ2-3; TRBD2 agrees at 10 bases. Germline V gene data show CDR1 as ENHRY and CDR2 as SYGVKD. Trimming took 6 bases from V and 5 from J; bases not matched to a gene: 5. This CDR3 spans 14 amino acids. CDR3 sequence reads: CAIRSGGAGDTQYF. The CDR3 nucleotides read TGTGCCATCAGGAGCGGGGGGGCTGGAGATACGCAGTATTTT.

This clone was detected only once. The chain joins TRBV27 to TRBJ1-5; 9 bases are a match to TRBD1. In germline, CDR1 is MNHEY, CDR2 SMNVEV (reference sequence). The CDR3 has 15 residues. V lost 6 bases, J lost 7 bases, and 10 bases stayed unmatched. The CDR3 DNA sequence: TGTGCCAGCAGCCGCACAGGGGGCCGCGGGCAGCCCCAGCATTTT. As protein: CASSRTGGRGQPQHF.

The V call is TRBV2, the J call TRBJ2-2, with TRBD2 matching over 8 bases. Germline V gives CDR1 SNHLY, CDR2 FYNNEI. This CDR3 spans 17 amino acids. Trimming took 4 bases from V and 8 from J; bases not matched to a gene: 15. CDR3 coding DNA: TGTGCCAGCAGTGGGAAGGGTAGCGGGGACCAAATAGGGGAGCTGTTTTTT. This gives the protein CASSGKGSGDQIGELFF.

This clone occurred a few times. The V and J genes are TRBV29-1 and TRBJ1-2; TRBD1 agrees at 10 bases. Per the germline V gene, CDR1 is SQVTM and CDR2 is ANQGSEA. CDR3 length: 13 amino acids. The V gene end was trimmed by 4 bases and the J gene end by 5 bases; junction bases not matched to a gene: 4. The CDR3 DNA reads TGCAGCGTTGGACCGGACAGGGGGTATGGCTACACCTTC. It yields the protein CSVGPDRGYGYTF. The whole variable domain, filled in from reference TRBV29-1 and TRBJ1-2, reads SAVISQKPSRDICQRGTSLTIQCQVDSQVTMMFWYRQQPGQSLTLIATANQGSEATYESGFVIDKFPISRPNLTFSTLTVSNMSPEDSSIYLCSVGPDRGYGYTFGSGTRLTVV.

The CDR3 reads CAWSTGQGGYGYTF. The CDR3 DNA reads TGTGCCTGGAGTACAGGACAGGGCGGCTATGGCTACACCTTC. The J gene is TRBJ1-2, the V gene TRBV30; 8 bases are a match to TRBD1. The CDR3 sequence is 14 residues long. V was clipped by 2 bases and J by 4 bases; unmatched bases: 6. Germline CDR1 GTSNPN, CDR2 SVGIG (reference sequence). Drawing the rest from reference TRBV30 and TRBJ1-2, the complete variable domain is SQTIHQWPATLVQPVGSPLSLECTVEGTSNPNLYWYRQAAGRGLQLLFYSVGIGQISSEVPQNLSASRPQDRQFILSSKKLLLSDSGFYLCAWSTGQGGYGYTFGSGTRLTVV.

A word on this clone: Sequence at one end of the junction differs from germline and may be a read error. This chain uses TRBV7-9 with TRBJ1-6; TRBD1 matches at 7 bases. The CDR3 loop spans 18 amino acids. Germline-derived CDR1 and CDR2 are SEHNR and FQNEAQ (reference sequence). As DNA, the CDR3 is TGTTCCAGCAGCCTACAGGGGCTACTGAGCTCCTATAATTCACCCCTCCACTTT. Its translation is CSSSLQGLLSSYNSPLHF.

The table lists this clone with a count of one. J is TRBJ1-2 and V is TRBV11-2; TRBD1 matches at 8 bases. Germline CDR1 and CDR2: SGHAT and FQNNGV. The CDR3 contains 15 residues. V shed 5 bases, J shed 4 bases, and the junction held 9 bases outside the gene matches. CDR3 DNA sequence: TGTGCCAGCAGCATCGGGAGGACAGGGAGCTATGGCTACACCTTC. Its protein product is CASSIGRTGSYGYTF.

V usage is TRBV11-2 and J usage is TRBJ1-5, with D unclear. The germline V gene has CDR1 SGHAT and CDR2 FQNNGV. The V end lost 0 bases, the J end lost 1 base, and 7 bases lay between the germline ends. The CDR3 has 15 amino acids. The CDR3 protein is CASSLDARSNQPQHF. The CDR3 DNA reads as TGTGCCAGCAGCTTAGACGCCAGGAGCAATCAGCCCCAGCATTTT.

In this sample, this clone turned up once. The V call is TRBV9, the J call TRBJ1-1, with no clear D. Trimming pared 0 bases from V and 2 bases from J, leaving 11 bases between. This CDR3 comprises 15 residues. Per the germline V gene, CDR1 is SGDLS and CDR2 is YYNGEE. CDR3 bases: TGTGCCAGCAGCGTAGTTGGCAGCGCTAACACTGAAGCTTTCTTT. Protein product: CASSVVGSANTEAFF. The full variable domain, rest sourced from reference TRBV9 and TRBJ1-1, is DSGVTQTPKHLITATGQRVTLRCSPRSGDLSVYWYQQSLDQGLQFLIQYYNGEERAKGNILERFSAQQFPDLHSELNLSSLELGDSALYFCASSVVGSANTEAFFGQGTRLTVV.

This chain uses TRBV7-6 with TRBJ2-7; 16 bases map to TRBD2. The V gene end was trimmed by 5 bases and the J gene end by 4 bases; junction bases not matched to a gene: 5. The CDR3 contains 16 residues. Per germline, CDR1 SGHVS and CDR2 FNYEAQ. In DNA, the CDR3 is TGTGCCAGCAGCGCCGGGACTAGCGGGGGGGGGTACGAGCAGTACTTC. Protein: CASSAGTSGGGYEQYF.

The chain links TRBV2 to TRBJ1-4, with D unclear. Germline CDR1 is SNHLY and CDR2 is FYNNEI. The CDR3 runs 14 residues. Trimming removed 10 bases from V and 8 bases from J, with 20 bases in between. The CDR3 sequence: CATKAVIGREKLFF. The DNA for the CDR3 is TGTGCCACCAAAGCGGTCATCGGGAGGGAAAAACTGTTTTTT. The full variable domain, in which reference TRBV2 and TRBJ1-4 provide the parts outside the CDR3, is EPEVTQTPSHQVTQMGQEVILRCVPISNHLYFYWYRQILGQKVEFLVSFYNNEISEKSEIFDDQFSVERPDGSNFTLKIRSTKLEDSAMYFCATKAVIGREKLFFGSGTQLSVL.

This clone was seen a single time. The genes are TRBV5-5 and TRBJ1-4, with D possibly being TRBD1 (6 bases). With 2 bases removed from V and 4 bases from J, the gap between germline ends came to 9 bases. Looked up from germline, CDR1 is SGHKS and CDR2 is YYEKEE (reference sequence). The CDR3 totals 14 residues. DNA for the CDR3: TGTGCCAGCAGCTTCGGCAGGGGTAATGAAAAACTGTTTTTT. Translation: CASSFGRGNEKLFF.

This chain links TRBV6-4 with TRBJ2-2; a possible D gene is TRBD1 (5 bases). This CDR3 contains 15 residues. Germline V lookup: CDR1 MRHNA, CDR2 SNTAGT. The ends were cut back, 2 bases at V and 2 bases at J, with 9 bases in the middle. The CDR3 is CASSDGQGNTGELFF. CDR3 nucleotide sequence: TGTGCCAGCAGTGACGGGCAGGGCAACACCGGGGAGCTGTTTTTT.

This clone appeared a single time. The chain combines TRBV12-5 with TRBJ2-5; the match to TRBD1 covers 7 bases. CDR1 is LGHNT, CDR2 FRNRAP, per germline. The CDR3 has 15 amino acids. With 1 base clipped from V and 1 base from J, the junction kept 3 bases outside the gene matches. CDR3 nucleotides: TGTGCTAGTGGTTTGGCCAACAGGGGCCAAGAGACCCAGTACTTC. Its translation: CASGLANRGQETQYF. The variable domain in full, with the rest retrieved from reference TRBV12-5 and TRBJ2-5, is DARVTQTPRHKVTEMGQEVTMRCQPILGHNTVFWYRQTMMQGLELLAYFRNRAPLDDSGMPKDRFSAEMPDATLATLKIQPSEPRDSAVYFCASGLANRGQETQYFGPGTRLLVL.

The chain carries TRBV4-1 and TRBJ1-1; maybe TRBD1 (6 bases). This CDR3 spans 13 amino acids. Trimming cost V 0 bases and J 14 bases, with 16 bases left between them. The germline gives CDR1 MGHRA, CDR2 YSYEKL. The CDR3 nucleotides are TGCGCCAGCAGCCAAGATTGGGGGCAGGATTTGTTCTTT. Protein: CASSQDWGQDLFF.

This clone was picked up one time. V usage is TRBV7-8 and J usage is TRBJ2-5; D is unresolved. V lost 1 base and J lost 9, with 15 bases in between. Germline V CDR1 and CDR2: SGHVS, FQNEAQ. The CDR3 contains 14 residues. The CDR3 nucleotides are TGTGCCAGCAGCTTAGTCATAGGCCCCGCGGCCCAGTACTTC. It yields the protein CASSLVIGPAAQYF.